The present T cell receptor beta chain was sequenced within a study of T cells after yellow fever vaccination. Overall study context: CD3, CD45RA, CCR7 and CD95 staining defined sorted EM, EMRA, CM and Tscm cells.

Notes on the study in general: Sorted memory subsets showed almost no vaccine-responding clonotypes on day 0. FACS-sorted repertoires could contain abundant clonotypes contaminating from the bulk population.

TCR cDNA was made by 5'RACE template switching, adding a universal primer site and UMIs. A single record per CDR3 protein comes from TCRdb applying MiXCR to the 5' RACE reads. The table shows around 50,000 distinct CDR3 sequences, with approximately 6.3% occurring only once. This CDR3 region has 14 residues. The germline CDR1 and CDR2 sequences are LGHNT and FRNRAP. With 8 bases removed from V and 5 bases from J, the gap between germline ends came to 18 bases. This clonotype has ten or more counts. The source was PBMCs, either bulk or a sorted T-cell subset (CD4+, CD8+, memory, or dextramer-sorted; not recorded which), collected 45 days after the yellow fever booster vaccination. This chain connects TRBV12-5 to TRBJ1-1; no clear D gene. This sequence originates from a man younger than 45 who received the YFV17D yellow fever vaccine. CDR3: CASFASEGLTEAFF. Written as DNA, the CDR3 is TGTGCTAGTTTTGCCTCGGAGGGTTTGACTGAAGCTTTCTTT.